This T cell receptor beta chain was sequenced in a study of T-cell reconstitution after alpha-beta-depleted transplantation in children. Study-wide results and limits: It was reported that alpha-beta T cells came from several hundred expanded graft clones (about two months after transplant). It was newly produced T cells that mostly accounted for T-cell counts and diversity one year after transplant.

As for this clonotype: The antigen is not known.

The CDR3 covers 16 residues. Germline CDR1 SEHNR, CDR2 FQNEAQ (reference sequence). The V gene end was trimmed by 0 bases and the J gene end by 3 bases; junction bases not matched to a gene: 3. Preparing the TCRbeta library involved the use of unique molecular identifiers. TCRdb itself ran the PCR reads through MiXCR, one entry per CDR3 protein. The sample includes some 450,000 distinct CDR3 sequences, roughly two fifths seen only once; the top ten take approximately 25%. V gene TRBV7-9 combines with J gene TRBJ2-2; 8 nucleotides agree with TRBD2. The source material was PBMCs, sampled before TCRalphabeta/CD19-depleted stem cell transplant. The sequence was obtained from a girl aged 2 to 9 with aplastic anemia, due to receive a stem cell transplant. The CDR3, as DNA: TGTGCCAGCAGCTTAGCGCTCGGGAGGGACACCGGGGAGCTGTTTTTT. Its translation: CASSLALGRDTGELFF.